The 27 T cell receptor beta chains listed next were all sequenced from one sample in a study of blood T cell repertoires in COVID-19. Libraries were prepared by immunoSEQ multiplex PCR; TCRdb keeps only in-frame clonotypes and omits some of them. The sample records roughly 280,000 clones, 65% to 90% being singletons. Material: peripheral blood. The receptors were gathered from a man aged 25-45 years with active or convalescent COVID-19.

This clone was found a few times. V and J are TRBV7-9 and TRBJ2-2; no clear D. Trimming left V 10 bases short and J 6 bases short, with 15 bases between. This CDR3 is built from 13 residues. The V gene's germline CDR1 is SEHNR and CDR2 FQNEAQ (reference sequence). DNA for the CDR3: TGTGCCACTGGGCCTCCGTCTGCCGGGGAGCTGTTTTTT. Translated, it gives CATGPPSAGELFF. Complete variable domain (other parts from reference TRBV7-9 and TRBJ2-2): DTGVSQNPRHKITKRGQNVTFRCDPISEHNRLYWYRQTLGQGPEFLTYFQNEAQLEKSRLLSDRFSAERPKGSFSTLEIQRTEQGDSAMYLCATGPPSAGELFFGEGSRLTVL.

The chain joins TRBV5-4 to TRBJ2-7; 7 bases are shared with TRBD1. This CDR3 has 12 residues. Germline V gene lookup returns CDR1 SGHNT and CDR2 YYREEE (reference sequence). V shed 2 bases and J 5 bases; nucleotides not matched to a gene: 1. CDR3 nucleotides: TGTGCCAGCAGCTTTGGGACAGACGAGCAGTACTTC. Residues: CASSFGTDEQYF.

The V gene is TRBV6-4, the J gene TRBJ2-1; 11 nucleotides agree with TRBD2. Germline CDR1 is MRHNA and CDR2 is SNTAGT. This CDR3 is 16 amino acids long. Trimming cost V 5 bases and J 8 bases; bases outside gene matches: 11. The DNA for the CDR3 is TGTGCCAGCAGTCAAAGTAGCGGGGGGGCCGGGTATGAGCAGTTCTTC. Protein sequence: CASSQSSGGAGYEQFF.

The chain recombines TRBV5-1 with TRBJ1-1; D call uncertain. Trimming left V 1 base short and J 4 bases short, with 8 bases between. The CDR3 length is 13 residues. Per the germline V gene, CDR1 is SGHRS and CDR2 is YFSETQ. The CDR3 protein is CASSLWAGTEAFF. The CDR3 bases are TGCGCCAGCAGCTTGTGGGCGGGCACTGAAGCTTTCTTT.

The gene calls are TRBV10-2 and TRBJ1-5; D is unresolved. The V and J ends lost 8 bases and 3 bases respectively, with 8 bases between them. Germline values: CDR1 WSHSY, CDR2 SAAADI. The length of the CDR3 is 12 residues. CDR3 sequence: CASQENNQPQHF. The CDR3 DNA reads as TGCGCCAGCCAGGAAAACAATCAGCCCCAGCATTTT.

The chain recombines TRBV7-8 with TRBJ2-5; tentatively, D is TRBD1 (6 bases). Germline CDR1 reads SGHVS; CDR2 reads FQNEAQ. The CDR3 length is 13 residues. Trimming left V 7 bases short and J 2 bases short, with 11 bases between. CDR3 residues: CASTWGPQETQYF. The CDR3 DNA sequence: TGTGCCAGCACCTGGGGGCCGCAAGAGACCCAGTACTTC.

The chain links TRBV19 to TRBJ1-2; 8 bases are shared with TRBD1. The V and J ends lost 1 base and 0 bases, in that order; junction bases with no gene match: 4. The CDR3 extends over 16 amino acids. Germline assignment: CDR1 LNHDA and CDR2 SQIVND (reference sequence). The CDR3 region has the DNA TGTGCCAGTAGTATAGGACAGGGGCGAGCTAACTATGGCTACACCTTC. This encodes CASSIGQGRANYGYTF.

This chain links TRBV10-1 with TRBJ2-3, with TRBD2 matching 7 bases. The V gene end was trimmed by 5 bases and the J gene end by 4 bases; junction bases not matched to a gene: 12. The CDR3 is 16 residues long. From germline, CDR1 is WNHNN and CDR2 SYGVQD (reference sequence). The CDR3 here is CASSLGRRGNSDTQYF. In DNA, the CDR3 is TGCGCCAGCAGTTTGGGACGGCGGGGGAATTCAGATACGCAGTATTTT.

CDR3 bases: TGTGCCAGCAGCTTAAGTGAACGGGACAATGAGCAGTTCTTC. Protein product: CASSLSERDNEQFF. The chain employs TRBV7-9 and TRBJ2-1, with unresolved D. The V gene's germline CDR1 is SEHNR and CDR2 FQNEAQ (reference sequence). V lost 2 bases, J lost 5 bases, and 10 bases lay in between. The CDR3 is made up of 14 amino acids.

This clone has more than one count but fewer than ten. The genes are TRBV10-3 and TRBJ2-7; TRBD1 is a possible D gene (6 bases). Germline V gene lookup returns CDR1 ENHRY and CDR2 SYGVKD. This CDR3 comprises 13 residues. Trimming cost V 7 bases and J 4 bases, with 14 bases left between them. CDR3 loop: CAIKSLDSYEQYF. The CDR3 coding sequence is TGTGCCATCAAGAGTCTGGACAGTTACGAGCAGTACTTC.

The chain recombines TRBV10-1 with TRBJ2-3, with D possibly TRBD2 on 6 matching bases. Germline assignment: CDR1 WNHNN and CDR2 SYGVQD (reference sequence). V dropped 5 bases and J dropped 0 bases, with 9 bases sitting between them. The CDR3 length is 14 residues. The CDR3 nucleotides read TGCGCCAGCAGTACGGGGGAGAGCACAGATACGCAGTATTTT. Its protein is CASSTGESTDTQYF.

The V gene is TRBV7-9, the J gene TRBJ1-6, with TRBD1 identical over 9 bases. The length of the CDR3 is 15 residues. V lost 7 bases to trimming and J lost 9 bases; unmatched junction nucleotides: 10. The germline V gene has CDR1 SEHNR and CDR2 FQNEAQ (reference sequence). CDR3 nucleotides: TGTGCCAGCACCGGAACAGGGGGCGCTGGTTCACCCCTCCACTTT. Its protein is CASTGTGGAGSPLHF.

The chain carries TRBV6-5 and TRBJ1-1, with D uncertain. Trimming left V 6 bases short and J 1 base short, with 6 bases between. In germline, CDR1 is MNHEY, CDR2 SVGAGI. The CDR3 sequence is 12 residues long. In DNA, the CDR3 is TGTGCCAGCAGATCAGGGAACACTGAAGCTTTCTTT. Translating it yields CASRSGNTEAFF.

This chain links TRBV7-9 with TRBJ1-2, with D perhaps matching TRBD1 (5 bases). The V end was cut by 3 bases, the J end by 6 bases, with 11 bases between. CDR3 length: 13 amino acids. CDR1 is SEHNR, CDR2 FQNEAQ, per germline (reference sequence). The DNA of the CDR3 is TGTGCCAGCAGCTTCCCAGGGATGGATGGCTACACCTTC. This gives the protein CASSFPGMDGYTF.

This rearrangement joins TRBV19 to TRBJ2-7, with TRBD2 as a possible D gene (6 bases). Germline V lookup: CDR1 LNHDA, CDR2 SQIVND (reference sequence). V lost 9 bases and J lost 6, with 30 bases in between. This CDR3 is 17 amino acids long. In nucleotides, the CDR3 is TGTGCCAGCCCAAGCCCAAACTCACGACAACGGAGGGGCGAGCAGTACTTC. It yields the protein CASPSPNSRQRRGEQYF.

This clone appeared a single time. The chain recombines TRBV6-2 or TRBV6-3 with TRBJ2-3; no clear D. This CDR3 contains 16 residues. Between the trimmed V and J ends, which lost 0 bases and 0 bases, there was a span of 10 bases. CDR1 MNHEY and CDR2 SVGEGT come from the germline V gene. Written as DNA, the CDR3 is TGTGCCAGCAGTTACTCGCGCATCTTGAGCACAGATACGCAGTATTTT. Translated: CASSYSRILSTDTQYF.

The CDR3 protein is CASTLPDSNYGYTF. CDR3 bases: TGCGCCAGCACTCTCCCAGACAGCAACTATGGCTACACCTTC. The J gene is TRBJ1-2, the V gene TRBV5-1, with D tentatively TRBD1 (5 bases). The CDR3 has 14 amino acids. Germline V gives CDR1 SGHRS, CDR2 YFSETQ. With 6 bases removed from V and 2 bases from J, the gap between germline ends came to 14 bases.

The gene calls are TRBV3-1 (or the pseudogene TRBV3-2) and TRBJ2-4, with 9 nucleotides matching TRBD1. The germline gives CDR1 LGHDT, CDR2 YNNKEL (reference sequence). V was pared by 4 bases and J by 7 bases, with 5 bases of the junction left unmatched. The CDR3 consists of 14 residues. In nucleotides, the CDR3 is TGTGCCAGCAGCCTCGGGACAGGGAGTAACATTCAGTACTTC. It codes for CASSLGTGSNIQYF.

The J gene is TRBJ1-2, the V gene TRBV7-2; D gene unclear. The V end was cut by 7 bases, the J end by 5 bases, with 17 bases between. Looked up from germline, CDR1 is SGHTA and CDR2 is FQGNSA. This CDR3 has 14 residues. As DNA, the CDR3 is TGTGCCAGCACCCTGTCCCCCAGAATTTATGGCTACACCTTC. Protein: CASTLSPRIYGYTF.

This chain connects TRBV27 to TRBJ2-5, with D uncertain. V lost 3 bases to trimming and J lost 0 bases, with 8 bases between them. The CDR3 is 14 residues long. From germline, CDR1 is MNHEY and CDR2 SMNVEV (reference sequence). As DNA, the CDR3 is TGTGCCAGCAGTTTTAACGGAGACCAAGAGACCCAGTACTTC. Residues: CASSFNGDQETQYF.

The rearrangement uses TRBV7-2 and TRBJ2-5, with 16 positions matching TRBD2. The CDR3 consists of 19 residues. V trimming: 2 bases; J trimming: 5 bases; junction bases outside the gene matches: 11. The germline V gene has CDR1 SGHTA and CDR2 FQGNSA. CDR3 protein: CASSLSRLGLAGGSETQYF. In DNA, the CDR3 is TGTGCCAGCAGCTTAAGTCGCCTGGGACTAGCGGGGGGGAGCGAGACCCAGTACTTC.

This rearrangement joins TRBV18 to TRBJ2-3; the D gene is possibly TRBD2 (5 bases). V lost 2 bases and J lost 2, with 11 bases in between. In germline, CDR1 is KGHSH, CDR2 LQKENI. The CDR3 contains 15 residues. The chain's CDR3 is CASSPGLMDTDTQYF. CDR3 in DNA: TGTGCCAGCTCACCAGGACTGATGGACACAGATACGCAGTATTTT.

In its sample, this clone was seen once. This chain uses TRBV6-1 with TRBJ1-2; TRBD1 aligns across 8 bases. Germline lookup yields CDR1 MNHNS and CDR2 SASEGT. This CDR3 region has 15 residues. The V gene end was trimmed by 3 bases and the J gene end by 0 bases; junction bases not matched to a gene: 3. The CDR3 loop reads CASSEDRVPNYGYTF. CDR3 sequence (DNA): TGTGCCAGCAGTGAGGACAGGGTCCCTAACTATGGCTACACCTTC.

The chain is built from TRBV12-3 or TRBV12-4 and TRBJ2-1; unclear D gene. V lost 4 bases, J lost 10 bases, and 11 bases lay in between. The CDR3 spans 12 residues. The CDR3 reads CASSSLPLEQFF. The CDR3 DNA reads TGTGCCAGCAGTTCCCTCCCCTTGGAGCAGTTCTTC.

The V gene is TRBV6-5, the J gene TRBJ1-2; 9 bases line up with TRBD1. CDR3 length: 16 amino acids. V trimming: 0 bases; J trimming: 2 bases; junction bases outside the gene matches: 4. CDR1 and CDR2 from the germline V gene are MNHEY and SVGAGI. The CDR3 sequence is CASSYSGTGMNYGYTF. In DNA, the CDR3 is TGTGCCAGCAGTTACTCCGGGACAGGGATGAACTATGGCTACACCTTC.

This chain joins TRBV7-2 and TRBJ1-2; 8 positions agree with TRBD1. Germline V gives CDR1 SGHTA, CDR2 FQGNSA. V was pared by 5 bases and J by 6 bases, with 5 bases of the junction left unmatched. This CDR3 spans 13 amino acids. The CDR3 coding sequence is TGTGCCAGCAGCGCGGGACAGGCGAATGGCTACACCTTC. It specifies CASSAGQANGYTF.

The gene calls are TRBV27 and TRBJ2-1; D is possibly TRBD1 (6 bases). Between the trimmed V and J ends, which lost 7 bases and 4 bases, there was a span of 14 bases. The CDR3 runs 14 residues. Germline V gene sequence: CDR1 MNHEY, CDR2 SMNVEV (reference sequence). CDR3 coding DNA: TGTGCCAGCAAACGGGACACAACATACAATGAGCAGTTCTTC. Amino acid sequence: CASKRDTTYNEQFF.